This TCR beta chain is from a study of T cell responses to AZD1222 COVID-19 vaccine. Some clones are missing from TCRdb's copy, which holds only in-frame ones; the method was immunoSEQ multiplex PCR. Of 100,000 to 150,000 clones detected, over 90% appear once; the ten largest clones hold around 7%. The sample consisted of peripheral blood, taken on day 0 of AZD1222 vaccination. This TCR came from an adult in good health.

Here the CDR3 reads CASSQDRRRVGTQYF. The CDR3 nucleotides are TGTGCCAGCAGCCAAGATCGGCGGAGGGTTGGGACCCAGTACTTC. J is TRBJ2-5 and V is TRBV3-1 (or the pseudogene TRBV3-2); perhaps TRBD2 as D (6 bases). The germline V gene encodes CDR1 LGHDT and CDR2 YNNKEL (reference sequence). V shed 0 bases and J shed 7 bases, with 15 bases lying between them. The CDR3 sequence is 15 residues long.